The source of this TCR beta chain is a study of T-cell memory formation after mild COVID-19. Whole-study findings and limits: Mainly in CM and EM were contracting CD4+ clones; CD8+ were in EMRA.

There are many counts of this clonotype. Antigen unknown. TCRdb analysed the 5' RACE reads with MiXCR anew, one entry per CDR3 protein. The repertoire holds 40,000 to 60,000 distinct CDR3 sequences, with less than 35% as singletons. The length of the CDR3 is 16 residues. V gave up 5 bases and J gave up 0 bases, with 15 bases separating them. Germline-derived CDR1 and CDR2 are SEHNR and FQNEAQ (reference sequence). The sequenced sample consisted of PBMCs or a T cell subset sorted from them (not recorded which). The chain carries TRBV7-9 and TRBJ2-3; tentative D call: TRBD2 (5 bases). This receptor was taken from a man aged 18 to 35 who had mild COVID-19 (a few samples of this study predate the infection). Cell type and time point are not known. The CDR3 nucleotides are TGTGCCAGCAGCCCCTACGACACGGGGAGCACAGATACGCAGTATTTT. Its translation is CASSPYDTGSTDTQYF.